This T cell receptor (beta chain) originates from a study of graft-versus-host responses after intestinal transplantation. Looked up from germline, CDR1 is MNHEY and CDR2 is SMNVEV (reference sequence). V trimming: 2 bases; J trimming: 6 bases; junction bases outside the gene matches: 7. This CDR3 is built from 16 residues. Method: immunoSEQ multiplex PCR; TCRdb's copy keeps in-frame clones and lacks some. The table records 95,000 to 130,000 clones, roughly nine tenths of them present only once. Overall study results and limits: GvH clones were found in recipient marrow; some appeared first in ileum or blood.

In the case of this clone: Its antigen remains unknown.

The rearrangement joins TRBV27 to TRBJ2-5; 12 bases are shared with TRBD2. The sequence derives from a human donor who received an intestinal transplant. The sequencing here drew on unstimulated CD4+ T cells sorted from spleen or lymph node cells, taken before intestinal transplant. The CDR3 DNA reads as TGTGCCAGCAGTTTAGGGCTAGCGGGGGGGCAAAAGACCCAGTACTTC. Its protein product is CASSLGLAGGQKTQYF.